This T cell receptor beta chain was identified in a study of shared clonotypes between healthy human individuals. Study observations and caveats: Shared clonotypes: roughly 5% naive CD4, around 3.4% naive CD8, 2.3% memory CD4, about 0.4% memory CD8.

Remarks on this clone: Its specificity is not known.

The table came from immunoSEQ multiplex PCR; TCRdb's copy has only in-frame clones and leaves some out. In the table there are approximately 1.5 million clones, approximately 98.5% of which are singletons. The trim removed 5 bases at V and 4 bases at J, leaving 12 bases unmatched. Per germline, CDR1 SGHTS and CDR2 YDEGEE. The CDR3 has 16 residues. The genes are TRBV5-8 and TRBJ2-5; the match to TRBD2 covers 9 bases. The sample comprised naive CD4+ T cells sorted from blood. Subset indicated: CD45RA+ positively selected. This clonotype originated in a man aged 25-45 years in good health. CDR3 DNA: TGTGCCAGCAGATCGAAACTAGCGGGCCTCCGAGAGACCCAGTACTTC. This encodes CASRSKLAGLRETQYF.